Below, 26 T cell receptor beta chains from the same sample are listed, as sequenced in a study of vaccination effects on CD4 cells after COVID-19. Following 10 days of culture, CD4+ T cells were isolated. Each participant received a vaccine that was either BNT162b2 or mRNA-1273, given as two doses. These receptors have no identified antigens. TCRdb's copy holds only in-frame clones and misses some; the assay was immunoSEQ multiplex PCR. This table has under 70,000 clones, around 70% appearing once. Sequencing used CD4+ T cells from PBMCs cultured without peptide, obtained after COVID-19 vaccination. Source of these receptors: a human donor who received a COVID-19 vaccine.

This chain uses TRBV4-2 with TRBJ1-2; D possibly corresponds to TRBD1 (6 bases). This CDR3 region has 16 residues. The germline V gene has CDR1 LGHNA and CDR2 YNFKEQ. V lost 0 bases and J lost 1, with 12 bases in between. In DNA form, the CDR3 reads TGTGCCAGCAGCCAAGAAACCGGGACAAGTAACTATGGCTACACCTTC. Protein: CASSQETGTSNYGYTF.

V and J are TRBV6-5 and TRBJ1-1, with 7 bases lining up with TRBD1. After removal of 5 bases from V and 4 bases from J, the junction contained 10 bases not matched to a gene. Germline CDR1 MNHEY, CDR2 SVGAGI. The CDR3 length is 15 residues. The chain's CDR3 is CASSRDRVLGTEAFF. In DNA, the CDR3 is TGTGCCAGCAGTAGAGACAGGGTTTTAGGCACTGAAGCTTTCTTT.

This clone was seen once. CDR3: CACRRTGNRPRSSKNIQYF. CDR3 in DNA: TGCGCCTGTCGAAGGACGGGGAACCGCCCGCGGTCGAGCAAAAACATTCAGTACTTC. The chain is built from TRBV10-1 and TRBJ2-4, with a possible D match to TRBD2 (5 bases). Trimming took 11 bases from V and 3 from J, leaving 32 bases between them. The CDR3 consists of 19 residues. Per germline, CDR1 WNHNN and CDR2 SYGVQD (reference sequence).

The CDR3 DNA reads TGTGCCAGCAGTTACTCGGACAGCACGCGTGGCTACACCTTC. Amino acids: CASSYSDSTRGYTF. This chain joins TRBV6-5 and TRBJ1-2; tentative D call: TRBD1 (6 bases). This CDR3 spans 14 amino acids. Trimming shortened V by 0 bases and J by 7 bases, and 12 bases separated the two germline ends. Germline assignment: CDR1 MNHEY and CDR2 SVGAGI.

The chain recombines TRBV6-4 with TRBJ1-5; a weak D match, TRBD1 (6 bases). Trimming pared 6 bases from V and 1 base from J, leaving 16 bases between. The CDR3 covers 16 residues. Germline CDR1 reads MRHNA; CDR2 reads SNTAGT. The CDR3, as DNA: TGTGCCAGCAGAGCTATACAGGGCCGGAGCAATCAGCCCCAGCATTTT. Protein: CASRAIQGRSNQPQHF.

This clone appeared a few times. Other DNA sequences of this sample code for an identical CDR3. CDR3 amino acids: CASSPRQGATEAFF. DNA for the CDR3: TGCGCCAGCAGCCCAAGACAGGGGGCTACTGAAGCTTTCTTT. The chain is built from TRBV5-1 and TRBJ1-1; 10 bases are a match to TRBD1. J lost 5 bases, V lost 4 bases, and 5 bases had no gene match. CDR3 length equals 14 residues. CDR1 and CDR2 (germline): SGHRS, YFSETQ.

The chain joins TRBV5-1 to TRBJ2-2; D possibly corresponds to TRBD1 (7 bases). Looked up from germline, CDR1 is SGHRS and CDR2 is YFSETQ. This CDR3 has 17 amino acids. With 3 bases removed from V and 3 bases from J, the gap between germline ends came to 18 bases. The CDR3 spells CASSSAGGGWDTGELFF. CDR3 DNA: TGCGCCAGCAGCTCCGCCGGAGGGGGCTGGGACACCGGGGAGCTGTTTTTT.

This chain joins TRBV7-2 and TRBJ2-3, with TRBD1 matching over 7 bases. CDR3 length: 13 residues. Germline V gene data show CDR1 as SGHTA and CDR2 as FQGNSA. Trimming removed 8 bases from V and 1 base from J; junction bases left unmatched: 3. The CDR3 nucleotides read TGTGCCAGCTGCGGACAGGGCACAGATACGCAGTATTTT. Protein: CASCGQGTDTQYF. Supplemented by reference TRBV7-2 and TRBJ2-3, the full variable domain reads GAGVSQSPSNKVTEKGKDVELRCDPISGHTALYWYRQSLGQGLEFLIYFQGNSAPDKSGLPSDRFSAERTGGSVSTLTIQRTQQEDSAVYLCASCGQGTDTQYFGPGTRLTVL.

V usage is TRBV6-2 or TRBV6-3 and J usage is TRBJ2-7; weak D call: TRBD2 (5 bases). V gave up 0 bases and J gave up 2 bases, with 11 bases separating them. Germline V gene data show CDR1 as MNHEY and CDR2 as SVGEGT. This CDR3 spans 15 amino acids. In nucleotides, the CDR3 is TGTGCCAGCAGTTACTCGACCGGGATCCCCTACGAGCAGTACGTC. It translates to CASSYSTGIPYEQYV.

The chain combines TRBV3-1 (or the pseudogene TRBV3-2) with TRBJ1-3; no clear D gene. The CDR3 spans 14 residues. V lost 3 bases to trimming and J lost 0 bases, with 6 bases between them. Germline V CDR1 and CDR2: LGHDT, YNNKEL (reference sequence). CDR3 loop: CASSQAYSGNTIYF. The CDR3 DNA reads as TGTGCCAGCAGCCAGGCTTACTCTGGAAACACCATATATTTT.

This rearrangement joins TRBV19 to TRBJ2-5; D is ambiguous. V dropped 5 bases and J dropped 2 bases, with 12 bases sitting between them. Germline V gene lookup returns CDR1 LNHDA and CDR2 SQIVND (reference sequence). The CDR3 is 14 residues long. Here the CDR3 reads CASSSTMTQETQYF. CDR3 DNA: TGTGCCAGTAGTTCGACAATGACTCAAGAGACCCAGTACTTC. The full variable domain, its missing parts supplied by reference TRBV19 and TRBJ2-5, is DGGITQSPKYLFRKEGQNVTLSCEQNLNHDAMYWYRQDPGQGLRLIYYSQIVNDFQKGDIAEGYSVSREKKESFPLTVTSAQKNPTAFYLCASSSTMTQETQYFGPGTRLLVL.

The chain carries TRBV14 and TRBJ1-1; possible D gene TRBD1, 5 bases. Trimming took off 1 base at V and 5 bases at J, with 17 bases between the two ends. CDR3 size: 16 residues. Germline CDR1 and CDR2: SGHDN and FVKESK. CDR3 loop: CASSQGVQVRGTEAFF. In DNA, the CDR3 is TGTGCCAGCAGCCAAGGGGTACAGGTCCGCGGGACTGAAGCTTTCTTT.

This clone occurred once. CDR3 bases: TGTGCCAGCTCACCATCTCAAGACAGTGGAGGTTGGGGCTACACCTTC. Translation: CASSPSQDSGGWGYTF. The chain uses TRBV18 and TRBJ1-2; D perhaps matches TRBD1 (5 bases). Germline CDR1 KGHSH, CDR2 LQKENI. The CDR3 runs 16 residues. Between the trimmed V and J ends, which lost 2 bases and 8 bases, there was a span of 21 bases.

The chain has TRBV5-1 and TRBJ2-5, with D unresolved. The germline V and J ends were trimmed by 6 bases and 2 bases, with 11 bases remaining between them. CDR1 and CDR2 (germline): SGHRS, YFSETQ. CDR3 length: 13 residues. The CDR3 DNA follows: TGCGCCAGCACCGGACCCGGGCAAGAGACCCAGTACTTC. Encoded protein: CASTGPGQETQYF.

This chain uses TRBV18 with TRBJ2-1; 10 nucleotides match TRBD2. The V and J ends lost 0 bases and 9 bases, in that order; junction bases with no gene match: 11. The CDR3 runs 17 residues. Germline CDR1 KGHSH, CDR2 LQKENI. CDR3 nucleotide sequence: TGTGCCAGCTCACCACCCAGGATAGCGGGGGGATCCGGTGAGCAGTTCTTC. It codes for CASSPPRIAGGSGEQFF.

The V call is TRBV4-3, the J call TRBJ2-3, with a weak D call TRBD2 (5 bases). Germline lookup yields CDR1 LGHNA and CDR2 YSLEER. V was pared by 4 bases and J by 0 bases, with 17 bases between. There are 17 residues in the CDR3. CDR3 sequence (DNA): TGCGCCAGCAGCCCAAGAGCGGTTATCATTAGCACAGATACGCAGTATTTT. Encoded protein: CASSPRAVIISTDTQYF.

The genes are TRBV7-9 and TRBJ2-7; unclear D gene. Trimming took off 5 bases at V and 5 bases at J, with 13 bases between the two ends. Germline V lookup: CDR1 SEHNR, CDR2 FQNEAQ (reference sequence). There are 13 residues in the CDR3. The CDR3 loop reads CASSIDNQHEQYV. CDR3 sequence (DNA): TGTGCCAGCAGCATTGACAATCAGCACGAGCAGTACGTC.

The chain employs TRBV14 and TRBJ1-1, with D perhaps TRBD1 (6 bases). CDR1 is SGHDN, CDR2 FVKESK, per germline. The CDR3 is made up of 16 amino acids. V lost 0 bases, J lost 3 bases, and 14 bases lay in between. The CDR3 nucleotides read TGTGCCAGCAGCCAAGATCGGGGGCAGCTCTACACTGAAGCTTTCTTT. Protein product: CASSQDRGQLYTEAFF.

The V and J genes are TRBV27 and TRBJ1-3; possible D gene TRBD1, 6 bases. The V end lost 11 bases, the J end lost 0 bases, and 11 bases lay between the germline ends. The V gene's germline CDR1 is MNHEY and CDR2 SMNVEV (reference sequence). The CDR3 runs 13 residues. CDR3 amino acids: CASRTASGNTIYF. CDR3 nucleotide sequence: TGTGCCTCGAGGACAGCCTCTGGAAACACCATATATTTT.

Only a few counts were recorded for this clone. The CDR3 is CSVDGGGYGYTF. In DNA form, the CDR3 reads TGCAGCGTTGACGGGGGCGGCTATGGCTACACCTTC. The genes are TRBV29-1 and TRBJ1-2; possible D gene TRBD1, 6 bases. Looked up from germline, CDR1 is SQVTM and CDR2 is ANQGSEA. Trimming removed 3 bases at V and 4 bases at J, with 9 bases between. This CDR3 is 12 amino acids long.

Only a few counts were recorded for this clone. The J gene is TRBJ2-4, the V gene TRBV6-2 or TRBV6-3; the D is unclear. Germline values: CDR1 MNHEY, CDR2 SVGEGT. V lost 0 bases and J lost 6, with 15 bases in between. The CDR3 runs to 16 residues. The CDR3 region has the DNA TGTGCCAGCAGTTACTCGAAGAGGCGAGTCGGAAACATTCAGTACTTC. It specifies CASSYSKRRVGNIQYF.

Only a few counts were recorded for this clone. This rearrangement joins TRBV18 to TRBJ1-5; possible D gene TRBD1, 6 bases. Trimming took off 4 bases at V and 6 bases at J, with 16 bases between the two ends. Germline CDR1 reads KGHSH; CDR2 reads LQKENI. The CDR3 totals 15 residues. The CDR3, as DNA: TGTGCCAGCTCACGGCGACAGGAAGGGGGTCAGCCCCAGCATTTT. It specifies CASSRRQEGGQPQHF.

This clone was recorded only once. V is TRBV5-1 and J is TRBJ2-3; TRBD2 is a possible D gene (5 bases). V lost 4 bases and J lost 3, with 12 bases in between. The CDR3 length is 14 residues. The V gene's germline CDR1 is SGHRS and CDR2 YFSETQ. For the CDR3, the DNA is TGCGCCAGCAGCCGGGATACGTGGACAGATACGCAGTATTTT. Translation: CASSRDTWTDTQYF.

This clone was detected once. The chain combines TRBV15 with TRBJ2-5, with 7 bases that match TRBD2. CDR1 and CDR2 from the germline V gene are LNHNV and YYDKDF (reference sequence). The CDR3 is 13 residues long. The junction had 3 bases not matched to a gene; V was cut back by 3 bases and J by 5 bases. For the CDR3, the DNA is TGTGCCACCAGCAGGGGGGGGAGTGAGACCCAGTACTTC. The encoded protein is CATSRGGSETQYF.

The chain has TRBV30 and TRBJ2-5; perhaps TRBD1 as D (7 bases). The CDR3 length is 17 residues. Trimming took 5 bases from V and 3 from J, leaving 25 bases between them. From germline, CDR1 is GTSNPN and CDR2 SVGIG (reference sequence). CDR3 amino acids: CAWSGYFRQGGKETQYF. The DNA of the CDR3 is TGTGCCTGGTCGGGCTACTTCCGACAGGGCGGGAAAGAGACCCAGTACTTC.

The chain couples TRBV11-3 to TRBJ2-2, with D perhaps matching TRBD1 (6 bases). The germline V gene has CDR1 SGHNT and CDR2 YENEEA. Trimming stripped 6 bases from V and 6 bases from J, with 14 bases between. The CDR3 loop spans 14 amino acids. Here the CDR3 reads CASSRQESAGELFF. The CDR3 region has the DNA TGTGCCAGCAGTCGACAGGAGTCCGCCGGGGAGCTGTTTTTT. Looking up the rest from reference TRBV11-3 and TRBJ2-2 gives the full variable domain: EAGVVQSPRYKIIEKKQPVAFWCNPISGHNTLYWYLQNLGQGPELLIRYENEEAVDDSQLPKDRFSAERLKGVDSTLKIQPAELGDSAVYLCASSRQESAGELFFGEGSRLTVL.